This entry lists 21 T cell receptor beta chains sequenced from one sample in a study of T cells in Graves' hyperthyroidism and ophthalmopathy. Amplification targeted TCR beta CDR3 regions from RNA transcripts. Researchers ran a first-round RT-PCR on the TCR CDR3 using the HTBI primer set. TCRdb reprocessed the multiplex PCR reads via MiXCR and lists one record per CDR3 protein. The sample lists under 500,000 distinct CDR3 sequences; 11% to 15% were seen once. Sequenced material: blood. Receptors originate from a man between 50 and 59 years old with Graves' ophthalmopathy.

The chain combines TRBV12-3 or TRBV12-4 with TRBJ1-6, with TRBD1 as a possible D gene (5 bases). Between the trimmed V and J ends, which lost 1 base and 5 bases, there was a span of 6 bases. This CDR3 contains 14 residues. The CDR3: CASSLGGDNSPLHF. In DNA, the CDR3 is TGTGCCAGCAGTTTAGGAGGGGATAATTCACCCCTCCACTTT.

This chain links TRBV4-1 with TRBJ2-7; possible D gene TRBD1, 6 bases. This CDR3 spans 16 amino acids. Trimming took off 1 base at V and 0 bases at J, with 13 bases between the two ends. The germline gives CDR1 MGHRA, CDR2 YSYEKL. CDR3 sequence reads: CASSQGGQGSSYEQYF. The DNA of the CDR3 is TGCGCCAGCAGCCAAGGGGGGCAGGGGAGCTCCTACGAGCAGTACTTC.

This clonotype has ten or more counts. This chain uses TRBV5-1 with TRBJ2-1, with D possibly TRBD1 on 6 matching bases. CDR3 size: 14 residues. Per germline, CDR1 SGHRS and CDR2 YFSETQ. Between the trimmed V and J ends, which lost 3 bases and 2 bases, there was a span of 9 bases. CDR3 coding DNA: TGCGCCAGCAGCTCGGGACAAGCCTACAATGAGCAGTTCTTC. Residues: CASSSGQAYNEQFF.

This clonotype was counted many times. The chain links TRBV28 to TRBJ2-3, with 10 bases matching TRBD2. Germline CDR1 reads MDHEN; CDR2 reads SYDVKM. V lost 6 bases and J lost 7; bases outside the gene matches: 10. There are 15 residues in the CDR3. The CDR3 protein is CASSPRGLATHTQYF. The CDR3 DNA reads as TGTGCCAGCAGCCCCCGGGGACTAGCGACCCATACGCAGTATTTT.

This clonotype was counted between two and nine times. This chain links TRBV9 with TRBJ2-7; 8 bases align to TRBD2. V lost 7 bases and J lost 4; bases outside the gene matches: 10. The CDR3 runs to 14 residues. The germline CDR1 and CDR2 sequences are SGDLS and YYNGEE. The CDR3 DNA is TGTGCCAGCGGAGGGGCGGGAGGTGTGTACGAGCAGTACTTC. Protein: CASGGAGGVYEQYF.

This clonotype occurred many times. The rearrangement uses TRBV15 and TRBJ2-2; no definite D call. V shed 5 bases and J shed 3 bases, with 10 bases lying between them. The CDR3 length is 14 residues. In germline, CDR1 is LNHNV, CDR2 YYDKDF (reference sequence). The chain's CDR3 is CATSGGWYTGELFF. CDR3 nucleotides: TGTGCCACCAGCGGCGGTTGGTACACCGGGGAGCTGTTTTTT.

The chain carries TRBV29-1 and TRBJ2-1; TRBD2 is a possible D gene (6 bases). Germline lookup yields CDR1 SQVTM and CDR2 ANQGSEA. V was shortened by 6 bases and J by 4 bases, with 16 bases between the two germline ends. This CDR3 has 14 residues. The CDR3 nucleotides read TGCAGCGTCGGCGGGGCCAGACAATACAATGAGCAGTTCTTC. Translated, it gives CSVGGARQYNEQFF.

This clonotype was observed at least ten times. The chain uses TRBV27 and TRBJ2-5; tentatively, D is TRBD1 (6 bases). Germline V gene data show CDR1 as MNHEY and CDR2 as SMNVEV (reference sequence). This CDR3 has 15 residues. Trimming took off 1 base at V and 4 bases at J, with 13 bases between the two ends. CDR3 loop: CASSLFSGQRETQYF. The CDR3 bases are TGTGCCAGCAGTTTATTTTCGGGACAAAGAGAGACCCAGTACTTC.

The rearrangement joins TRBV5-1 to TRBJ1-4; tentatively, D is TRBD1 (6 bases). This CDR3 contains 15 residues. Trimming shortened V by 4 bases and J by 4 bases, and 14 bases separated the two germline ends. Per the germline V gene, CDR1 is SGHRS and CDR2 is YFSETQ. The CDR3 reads CASSVGDTFNEKLFF. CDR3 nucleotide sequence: TGCGCCAGCAGCGTGGGGGACACTTTTAATGAAAAACTGTTTTTT.

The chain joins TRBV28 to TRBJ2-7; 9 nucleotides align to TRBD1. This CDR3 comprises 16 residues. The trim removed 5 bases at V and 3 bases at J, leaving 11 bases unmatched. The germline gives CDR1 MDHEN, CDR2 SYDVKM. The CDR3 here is CASSARRGTGYYEQYF. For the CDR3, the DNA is TGTGCCAGCAGTGCCAGGAGGGGGACAGGGTACTACGAGCAGTACTTC.

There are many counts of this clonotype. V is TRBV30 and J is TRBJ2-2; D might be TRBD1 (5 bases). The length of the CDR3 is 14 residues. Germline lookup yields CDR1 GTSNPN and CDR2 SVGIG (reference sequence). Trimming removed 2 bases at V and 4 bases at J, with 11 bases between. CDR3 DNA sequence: TGTGCCTGGAGTCAACAGGCGCCCACCGGGGAGCTGTTTTTT. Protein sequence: CAWSQQAPTGELFF.

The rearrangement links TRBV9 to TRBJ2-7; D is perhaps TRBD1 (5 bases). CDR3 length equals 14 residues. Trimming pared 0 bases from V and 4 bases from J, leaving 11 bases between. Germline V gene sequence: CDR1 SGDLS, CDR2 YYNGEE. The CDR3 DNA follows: TGTGCCAGCAGCGTAGACAGGTCCCGGTACGAGCAGTACTTC. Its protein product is CASSVDRSRYEQYF.

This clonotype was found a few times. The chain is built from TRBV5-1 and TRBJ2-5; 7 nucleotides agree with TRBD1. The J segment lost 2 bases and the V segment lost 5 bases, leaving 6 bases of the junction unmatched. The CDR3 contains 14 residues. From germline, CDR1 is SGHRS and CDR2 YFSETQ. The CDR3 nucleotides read TGCGCCAGCAGAACGGACAGGTCACAAGAGACCCAGTACTTC. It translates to CASRTDRSQETQYF. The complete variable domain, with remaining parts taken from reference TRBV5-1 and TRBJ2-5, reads KAGVTQTPRYLIKTRGQQVTLSCSPISGHRSVSWYQQTPGQGLQFLFEYFSETQRNKGNFPGRFSGRQFSNSRSEMNVSTLELGDSALYLCASRTDRSQETQYFGPGTRLLVL.

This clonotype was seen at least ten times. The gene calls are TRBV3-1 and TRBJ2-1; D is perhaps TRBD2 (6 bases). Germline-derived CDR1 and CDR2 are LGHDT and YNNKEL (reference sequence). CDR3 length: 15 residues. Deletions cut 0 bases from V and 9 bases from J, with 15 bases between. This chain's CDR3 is CASSQDWRERGEQFF. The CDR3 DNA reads TGTGCCAGCAGCCAAGATTGGAGGGAGAGGGGTGAGCAGTTCTTC.

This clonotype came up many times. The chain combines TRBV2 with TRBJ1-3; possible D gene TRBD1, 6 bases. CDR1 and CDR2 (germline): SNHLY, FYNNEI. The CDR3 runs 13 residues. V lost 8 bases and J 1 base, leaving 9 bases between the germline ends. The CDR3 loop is CASWRGSGNTIYF. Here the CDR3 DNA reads TGTGCCAGCTGGAGGGGGTCTGGAAACACCATATATTTT.

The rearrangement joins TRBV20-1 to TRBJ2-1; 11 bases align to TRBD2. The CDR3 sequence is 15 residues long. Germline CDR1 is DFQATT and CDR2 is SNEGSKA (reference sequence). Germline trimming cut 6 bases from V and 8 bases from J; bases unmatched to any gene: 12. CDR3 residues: CSAQDVSGRAHEQFF. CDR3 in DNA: TGCAGTGCACAAGACGTTAGCGGGAGGGCCCATGAGCAGTTCTTC.

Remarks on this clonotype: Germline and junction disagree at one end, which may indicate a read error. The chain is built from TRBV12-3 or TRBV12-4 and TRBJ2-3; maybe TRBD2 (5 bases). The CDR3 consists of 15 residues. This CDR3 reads CASSLEARSTDTRYF. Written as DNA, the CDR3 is TGTGCCAGCAGTTTGGAGGCTCGGAGCACAGATACGCGGTATTTT.

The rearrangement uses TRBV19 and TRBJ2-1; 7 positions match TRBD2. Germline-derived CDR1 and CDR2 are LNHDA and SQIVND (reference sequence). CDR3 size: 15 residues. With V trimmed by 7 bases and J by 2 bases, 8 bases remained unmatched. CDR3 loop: CASTTGGSTYNEQFF. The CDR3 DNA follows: TGTGCCAGTACCACCGGCGGGAGCACCTACAATGAGCAGTTCTTC.

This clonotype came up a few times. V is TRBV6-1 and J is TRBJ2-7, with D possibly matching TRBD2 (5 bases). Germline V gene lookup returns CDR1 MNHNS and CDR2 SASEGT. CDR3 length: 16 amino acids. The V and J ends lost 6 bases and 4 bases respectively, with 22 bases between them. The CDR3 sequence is CASSQLIPRGPYEQYF. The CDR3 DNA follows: TGTGCCAGCAGCCAACTCATCCCCCGAGGGCCTTACGAGCAGTACTTC.

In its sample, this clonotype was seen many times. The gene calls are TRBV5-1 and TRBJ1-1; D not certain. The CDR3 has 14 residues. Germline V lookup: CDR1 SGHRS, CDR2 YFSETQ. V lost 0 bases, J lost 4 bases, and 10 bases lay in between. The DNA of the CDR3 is TGCGCCAGCAGCTTGGTGGGGATGCGCACTGAAGCTTTCTTT. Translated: CASSLVGMRTEAFF.

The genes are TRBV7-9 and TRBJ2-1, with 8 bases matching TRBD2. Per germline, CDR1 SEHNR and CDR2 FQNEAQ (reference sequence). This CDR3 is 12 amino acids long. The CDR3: CGMREEYNEQFF. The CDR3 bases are TGTGGAATGCGGGAGGAATACAATGAGCAGTTCTTC.